This T cell receptor beta chain was captured in a study of T cells in Graves' hyperthyroidism and ophthalmopathy. Turning to the study itself: Once the initial diagnosis was made, peripheral blood was obtained before any treatment.

Ophthalmopathy in the patients scored at least 3 on Clinical Activity Score and at least 4 on NOSPECS grade, lasting under 3 months. It was 10 ml of fresh peripheral blood that supplied the PBMCs. This clonotype came up many times. Its antigen is as yet unknown. The CDR3 runs 14 residues. The V end lost 3 bases, the J end lost 4 bases, and 10 bases lay between the germline ends. Germline V gene data show CDR1 as MNHEY and CDR2 as SVGEGT. Study-wide points: Blood also carried most thyroid clonotypes expanded above 0.001.

RNA transcripts provided the source from which TCR beta CDR3 regions were amplified. The HTBI primer set drove a first-round RT-PCR of the TCR CDR3. TCRdb re-called the multiplex PCR reads through MiXCR, storing one row per CDR3 protein. The sample includes around 600,000 distinct CDR3 sequences, approximately 15% of them seen just once. The chain joins TRBV6-2 or TRBV6-3 to TRBJ1-5; D is perhaps TRBD1 (6 bases). Sequencing was done on a sample of blood. This TCR was sampled from a woman under 30 with Graves' ophthalmopathy. This CDR3 reads CASSYTGRNQPQHF. CDR3 DNA: TGTGCCAGCAGTTATACAGGGAGGAATCAGCCCCAGCATTTT.